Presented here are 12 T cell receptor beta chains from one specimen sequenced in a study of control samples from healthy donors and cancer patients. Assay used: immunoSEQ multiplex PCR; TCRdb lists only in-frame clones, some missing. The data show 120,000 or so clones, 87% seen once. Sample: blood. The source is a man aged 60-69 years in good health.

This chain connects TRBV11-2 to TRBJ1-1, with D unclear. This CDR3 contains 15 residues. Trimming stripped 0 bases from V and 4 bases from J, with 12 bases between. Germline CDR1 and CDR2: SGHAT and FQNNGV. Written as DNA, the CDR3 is TGTGCCAGCAGCTTAGATCGGGGAGGAGGCACTGAAGCTTTCTTT. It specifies CASSLDRGGGTEAFF.

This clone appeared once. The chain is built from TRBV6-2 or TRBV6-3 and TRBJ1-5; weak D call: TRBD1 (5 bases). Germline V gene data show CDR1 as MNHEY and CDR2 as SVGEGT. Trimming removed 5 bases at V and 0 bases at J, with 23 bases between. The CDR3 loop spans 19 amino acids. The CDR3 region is CASSRRASPGAYSNQPQHF. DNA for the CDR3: TGTGCCAGCAGTCGCCGAGCCTCCCCCGGGGCCTATAGCAATCAGCCCCAGCATTTT.

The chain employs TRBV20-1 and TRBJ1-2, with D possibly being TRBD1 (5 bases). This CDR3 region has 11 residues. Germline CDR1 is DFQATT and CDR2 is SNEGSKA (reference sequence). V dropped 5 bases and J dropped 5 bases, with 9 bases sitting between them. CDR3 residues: CSAARAYGYTF. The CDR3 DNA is TGCAGTGCTGCCAGGGCTTATGGCTACACCTTC.

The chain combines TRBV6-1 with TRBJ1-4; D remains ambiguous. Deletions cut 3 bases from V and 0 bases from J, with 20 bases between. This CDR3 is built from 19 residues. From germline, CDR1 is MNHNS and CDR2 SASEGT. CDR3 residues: CASSESYLMTPTTNEKLFF. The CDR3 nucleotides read TGTGCCAGCAGTGAGTCTTACCTAATGACTCCCACAACTAATGAAAAACTGTTTTTT.

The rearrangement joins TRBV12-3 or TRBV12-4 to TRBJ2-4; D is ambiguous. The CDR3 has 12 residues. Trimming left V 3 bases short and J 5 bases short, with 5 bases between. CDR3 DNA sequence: TGTGCCAGCAGTTTTTGGGAAAACATTCAGTACTTC. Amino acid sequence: CASSFWENIQYF.

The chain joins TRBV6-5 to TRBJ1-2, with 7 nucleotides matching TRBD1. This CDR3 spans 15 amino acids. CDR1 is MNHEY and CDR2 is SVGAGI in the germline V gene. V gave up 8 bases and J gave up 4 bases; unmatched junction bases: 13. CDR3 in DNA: TGTGCCAGCTCAGAACCGGGACAGAAGCTCTATGGCTACACCTTC. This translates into CASSEPGQKLYGYTF.

In DNA form, the CDR3 reads TGTGCCAGCAGCTTTGGACAGCATAACACTGAAGCTTTCTTT. It yields the protein CASSFGQHNTEAFF. The V call is TRBV7-3, the J call TRBJ1-1; D is perhaps TRBD1 (6 bases). V was trimmed by 3 bases and J by 2 bases, leaving 10 bases between them. The V gene's germline CDR1 is SGHTA and CDR2 FQGTGA. CDR3 length: 14 amino acids.

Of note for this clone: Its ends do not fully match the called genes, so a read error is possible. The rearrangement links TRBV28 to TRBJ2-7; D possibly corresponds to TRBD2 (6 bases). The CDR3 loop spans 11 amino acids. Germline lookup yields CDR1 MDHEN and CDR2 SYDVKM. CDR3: CASSLVGGSLF. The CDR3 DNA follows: TGTGCCAGCAGCCTTGTCGGAGGGTCTCTCTTC.

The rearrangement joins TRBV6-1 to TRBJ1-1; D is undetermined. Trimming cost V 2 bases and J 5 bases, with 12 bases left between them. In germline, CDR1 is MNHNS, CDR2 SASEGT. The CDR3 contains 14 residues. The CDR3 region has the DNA TGTGCCAGCAGTGAACATGGGCCCCGAACTGAAGCTTTCTTT. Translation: CASSEHGPRTEAFF.

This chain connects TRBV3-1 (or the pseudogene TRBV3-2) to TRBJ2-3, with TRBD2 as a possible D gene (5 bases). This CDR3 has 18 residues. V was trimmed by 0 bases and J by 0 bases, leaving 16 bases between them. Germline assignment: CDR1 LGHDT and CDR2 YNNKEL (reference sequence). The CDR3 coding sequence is TGTGCCAGCAGCCAAGACTCGCTAGCCTTACCTAGCACAGATACGCAGTATTTT. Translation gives CASSQDSLALPSTDTQYF.

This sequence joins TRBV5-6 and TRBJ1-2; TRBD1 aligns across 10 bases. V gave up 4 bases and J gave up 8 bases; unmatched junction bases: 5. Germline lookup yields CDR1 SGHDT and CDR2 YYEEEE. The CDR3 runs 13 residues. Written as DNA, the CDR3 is TGTGCCAGCAGCCGACAGGGGGCGCGAGGCTACACCTTC. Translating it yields CASSRQGARGYTF.

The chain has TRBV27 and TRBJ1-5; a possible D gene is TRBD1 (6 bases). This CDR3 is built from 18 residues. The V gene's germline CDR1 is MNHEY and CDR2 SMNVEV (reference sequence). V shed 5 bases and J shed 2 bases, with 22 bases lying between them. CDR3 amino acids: CASSLGGGLGWGNQPQHF. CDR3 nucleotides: TGTGCCAGCAGTCTAGGTGGGGGCCTCGGATGGGGCAATCAGCCCCAGCATTTT.